Listed below are T cell receptor beta chains from one sample, sequenced in a study of human T cells and chemical hapten exposure. Each CDR3 protein is one row after TCRdb ran MiXCR on the RACE reads. This table has some 360,000 distinct CDR3 sequences, about 5.1% appearing once. The specimen comprised whole blood, sampled in connection with sensitization to the hapten diphenylcyclopropenone (DPC). Receptor source: a woman aged 45-59 years with alopecia areata. Some clones in this sample may be carry-over from other donors' samples. CDR3s include the opening cysteine and the closing phenylalanine or tryptophan. Each record gives: J gene, V gene, CDR3 length, CDR3 protein.

>TRBJ1-2|TRBV12-3/TRBV12-4|13
CASSHIYDYGYTF
>TRBJ2-5|TRBV7-8|19
CASSLDPEETSDLQETQYF
>TRBJ1-5|TRBV6-6|16
CASRAKQGYPNQPQHF
>TRBJ1-1|TRBV20-1|12
CSASAGNTEAFF
>TRBJ1-2|TRBV29-1|13
CSVSPQGRYGYTF
>TRBJ2-7|TRBV28|16
CASVTKRGRAPYEQYF
>TRBJ2-5|TRBV22-1|11
CPGRMEETQYF
>TRBJ2-2|TRBV7-2|16
CASSFPTSGGTGELFF
>TRBJ2-5|TRBV5-6|18
CASSLATLAGGGGETQYF
>TRBJ1-1|TRBV29-1|12
CSDTGGSPEAFF
>TRBJ2-5|TRBV7-9|15
CASSLDRQLQETQYF
>TRBJ2-5|TRBV3-1|14
CASSQDWQQETQYF
>TRBJ2-4|TRBV12-5|16
CASGLVPTFGKNIQYF
>TRBJ1-1|TRBV4-2|14
CASSQDREDTEAFF
>TRBJ2-3|TRBV5-4|16
CASSSGTSGRTDTQYF
>TRBJ1-5|TRBV6-6|15
CASTDWTGGSAPQHF
>TRBJ2-4|TRBV7-2|15
CASSLVLSGGYIQYF
>TRBJ1-4|TRBV9|14
CASSETGSNEKLFF
>TRBJ2-7|TRBV29-1|12
CSVEWGSYEQYF
>TRBJ1-2|TRBV19|14
CASTPWQGGYGYTF
>TRBJ2-5|TRBV29-1|13
CSSRAGVLETQYF
>TRBJ2-7|TRBV19|13
CASSIRALGEQYF
>TRBJ2-7|TRBV7-8|15
CASSLSSGPSYEQYF
>TRBJ2-3|TRBV4-1|16
CASSQNAGGPADTQYF
>TRBJ1-1|TRBV6-5|12
CASSGTVFEAFF
>TRBJ2-3|TRBV29-1|16
CSVEEWGNGSTDTQYF
>TRBJ2-1|TRBV20-1|20
CSARDITSGSVGSSYNEQFF
>TRBJ1-4|TRBV5-1|17
CASSLLGRADASEKLFF
>TRBJ1-4|TRBV6-1|14
CVSSEDGTNEKLFF
>TRBJ2-3|TRBV20-1|13
CSAPDRITDTQYF
>TRBJ1-1|TRBV29-1|14
CSVLPTGMNTEAFF
>TRBJ2-1|TRBV9|19
CASSPSPRTSGASYNEQFF
>TRBJ2-7|TRBV5-5|16
CASSPVVGGASYEQYF
>TRBJ1-1|TRBV5-1|13
CASSLAFNTEAFF
>TRBJ1-2|TRBV4-2|15
CASSQESGSGWGYTF
>TRBJ1-2|TRBV6-5|13
CASSYPEGSDYTF
>TRBJ2-7|TRBV5-1|13
CASSRSGTALQYF
>TRBJ1-5|TRBV7-9|12
CASSPGTGLQHF
>TRBJ1-3|TRBV28|16
CASSFKIGSSGNTIYF
>TRBJ2-1|TRBV5-1|18
CASSFELAGVSSYNEQFF
>TRBJ2-1|TRBV24-1|15
CATSDRQVAFNEQFF
>TRBJ2-1|TRBV7-9|16
CASSPPGLAGSNEQFF
>TRBJ2-2|TRBV5-5|13
CASSRSGTGELFF
>TRBJ2-5|TRBV6-5|14
CASSYGQSQETQYF
>TRBJ2-7|TRBV12-3/TRBV12-4|14
CASSSGQGTYEQYF